This T cell receptor beta chain was recovered during a study of somatic mutations in cytotoxic T cells in rheumatoid arthritis. Germline CDR1 reads PRHDT; CDR2 reads FYEKMQ (reference sequence). J lost 5 bases, V lost 0 bases, and 7 bases had no gene match. The CDR3 has 16 amino acids. Using immunoSEQ multiplex PCR, the repertoire was profiled, and TCRdb retains in-frame clones only, with some absent. The profile shows nearly 3,000 clones, about 90% of them singletons. Sequenced material: CD8+ T cells sorted from blood. This receptor was taken from an older woman with rheumatoid arthritis. The V call is TRBV13, the J call TRBJ2-5, with 9 bases matching TRBD2. The CDR3 coding sequence is TGTGCCAGCAGCTTAGGTTTGCGGGAGGGCCCCGAGACCCAGTACTTC. The encoded protein is CASSLGLREGPETQYF.